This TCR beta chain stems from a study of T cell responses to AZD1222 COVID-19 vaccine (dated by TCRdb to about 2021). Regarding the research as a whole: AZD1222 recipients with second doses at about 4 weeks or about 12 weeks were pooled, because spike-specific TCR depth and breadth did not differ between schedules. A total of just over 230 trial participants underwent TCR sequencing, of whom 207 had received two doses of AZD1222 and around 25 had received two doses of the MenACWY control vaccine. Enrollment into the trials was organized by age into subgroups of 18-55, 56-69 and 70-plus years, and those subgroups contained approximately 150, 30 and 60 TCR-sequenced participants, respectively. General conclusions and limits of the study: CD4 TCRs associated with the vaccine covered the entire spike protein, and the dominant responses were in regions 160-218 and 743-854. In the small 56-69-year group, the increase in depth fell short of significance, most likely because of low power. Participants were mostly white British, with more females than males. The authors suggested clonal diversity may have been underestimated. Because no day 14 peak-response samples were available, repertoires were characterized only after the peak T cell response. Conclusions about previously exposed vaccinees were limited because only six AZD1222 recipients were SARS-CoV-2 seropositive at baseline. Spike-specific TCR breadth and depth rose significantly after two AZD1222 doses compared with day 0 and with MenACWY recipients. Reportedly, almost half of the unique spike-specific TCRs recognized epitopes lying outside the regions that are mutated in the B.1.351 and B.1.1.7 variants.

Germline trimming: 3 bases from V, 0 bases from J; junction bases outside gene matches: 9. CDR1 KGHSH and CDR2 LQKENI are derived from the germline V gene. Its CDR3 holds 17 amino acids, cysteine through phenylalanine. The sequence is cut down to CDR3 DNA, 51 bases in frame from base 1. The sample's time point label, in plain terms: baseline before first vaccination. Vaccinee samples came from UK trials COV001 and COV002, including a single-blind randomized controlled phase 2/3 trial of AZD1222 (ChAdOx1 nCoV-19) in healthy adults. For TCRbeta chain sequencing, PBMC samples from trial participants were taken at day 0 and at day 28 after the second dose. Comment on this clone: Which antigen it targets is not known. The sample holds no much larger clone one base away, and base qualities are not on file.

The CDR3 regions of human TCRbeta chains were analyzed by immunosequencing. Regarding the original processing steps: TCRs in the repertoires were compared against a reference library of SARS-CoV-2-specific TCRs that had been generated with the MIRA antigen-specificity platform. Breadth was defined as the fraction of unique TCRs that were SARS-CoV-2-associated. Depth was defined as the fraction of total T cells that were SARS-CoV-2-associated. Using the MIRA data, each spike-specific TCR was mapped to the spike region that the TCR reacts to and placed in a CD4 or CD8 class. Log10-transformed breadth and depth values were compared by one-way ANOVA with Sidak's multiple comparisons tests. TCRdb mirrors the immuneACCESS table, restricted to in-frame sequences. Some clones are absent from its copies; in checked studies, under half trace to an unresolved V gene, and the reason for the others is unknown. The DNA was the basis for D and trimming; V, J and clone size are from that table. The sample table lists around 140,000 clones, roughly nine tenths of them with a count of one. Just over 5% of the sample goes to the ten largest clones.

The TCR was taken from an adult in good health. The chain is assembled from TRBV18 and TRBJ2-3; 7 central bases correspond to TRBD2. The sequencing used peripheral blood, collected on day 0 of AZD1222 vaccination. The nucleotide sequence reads TGTGCCAGCTCACCGACTCGGACTAGAACTAGCACAGATACGCAGTATTTT. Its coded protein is CASSPTRTRTSTDTQYF.